Following are 18 T cell receptor beta chains from one sample sequenced in a study of blood T cells in healthy people across ages. The authors ran a second PCR of about 6 to 11 cycles using a sample-barcoded 5' primer and a J-beta primer mix. One entry per CDR3 protein, called by TCRdb with MiXCR from the 5' RACE reads. The sample comprises approximately 1,700,000 distinct CDR3 sequences, about 39% of which are singletons, and more than 20% rests with the top ten. The sample taken for sequencing was blood. The receptor source for this set is a human donor in good health.

The CDR3 spells CASSLRSPAATNEKLFF. DNA for the CDR3: TGCGCCAGCAGCCTGAGGTCCCCTGCTGCAACTAATGAAAAACTGTTTTTT. The chain carries TRBV5-1 and TRBJ1-4; D remains unclear. CDR3 length: 17 residues. CDR1 is SGHRS, CDR2 YFSETQ, per germline. Trimming took 4 bases from V and 0 from J, leaving 16 bases between them.

This clonotype was recorded a few times. This chain uses TRBV20-1 with TRBJ1-2; possibly TRBD1 for D (5 bases). The V and J ends lost 3 bases and 0 bases respectively, with 20 bases between them. CDR3 length: 17 residues. In germline, CDR1 is DFQATT, CDR2 SNEGSKA (reference sequence). For the CDR3, the DNA is TGCAGTGCTAGGGTTTTAGCTGGTAGGGGACCTAACTATGGCTACACCTTC. As protein: CSARVLAGRGPNYGYTF.

The V call is TRBV12-3 or TRBV12-4, the J call TRBJ1-1; 10 bases fit TRBD1. The V segment lost 3 bases and the J segment 4 bases; nucleotides outside the gene matches: 5. This CDR3 is built from 15 residues. CDR3 residues: CASSFGDRGITEAFF. For the CDR3, the DNA is TGTGCCAGCAGTTTTGGGGACAGGGGTATCACTGAAGCTTTCTTT.

The chain has TRBV20-1 and TRBJ2-3; 10 bases align to TRBD2. The V gene's germline CDR1 is DFQATT and CDR2 SNEGSKA (reference sequence). V shed 6 bases and J 4 bases; nucleotides not matched to a gene: 4. The CDR3 has 13 residues. Here the CDR3 DNA reads TGCAGTGCAGCTAGCGGGGGCCCAGATACGCAGTATTTT. Translated: CSAASGGPDTQYF.

The rearrangement uses TRBV15 and TRBJ2-1, with D tentatively TRBD1 (5 bases). With 5 bases removed from V and 10 bases from J, the gap between germline ends came to 21 bases. CDR3 length: 15 amino acids. The germline V gene encodes CDR1 LNHNV and CDR2 YYDKDF (reference sequence). As DNA, the CDR3 is TGTGCCACCAGCGCGGACAAGAAAGGCTCCTACGAGCAGTTCTTC. Amino acids: CATSADKKGSYEQFF.

The chain has TRBV5-1 and TRBJ2-1, with D uncertain. The germline V gene has CDR1 SGHRS and CDR2 YFSETQ. Trimming took off 5 bases at V and 0 bases at J, with 21 bases between the two ends. The CDR3 spans 18 residues. The CDR3 DNA is TGCGCCAGCAGATCCCAATATCCGACCGAACGCTCCTACAATGAGCAGTTCTTC. This sequence encodes CASRSQYPTERSYNEQFF.

This rearrangement joins TRBV7-9 to TRBJ2-1; D remains ambiguous. The CDR3 consists of 12 residues. The ends were cut back, 2 bases at V and 5 bases at J, with 4 bases in the middle. Germline loops: CDR1 SEHNR, CDR2 FQNEAQ (reference sequence). CDR3 DNA sequence: TGTGCCAGCAGCTTAAGGAACAATGAGCAGTTCTTC. It is translated as CASSLRNNEQFF.

The table lists this clonotype with a few counts. The rearrangement joins TRBV3-1 to TRBJ1-2, with a weak D call TRBD1 (5 bases). Trimming shortened V by 3 bases and J by 8 bases, and 13 bases separated the two germline ends. CDR1 and CDR2 (germline): LGHDT, YNNKEL (reference sequence). The CDR3 has 13 residues. Here the CDR3 reads CASSQLGAKGYTF. The CDR3 bases are TGTGCCAGCAGCCAGCTAGGGGCGAAAGGCTACACCTTC.

This chain connects TRBV5-1 to TRBJ2-3; TRBD1 matches 9 bases. This CDR3 comprises 17 residues. Trimming cost V 3 bases and J 3 bases; bases outside gene matches: 11. The V gene's germline CDR1 is SGHRS and CDR2 YFSETQ. CDR3 DNA: TGCGCCAGCAGCTCTACAGCCGGGACAGGGCGGACAGATACGCAGTATTTT. This encodes CASSSTAGTGRTDTQYF.

As regards this clonotype: One junction end does not reproduce the germline sequence, and a read error may be involved. The chain employs TRBV2 and TRBJ1-2; 10 bases fit TRBD1. The CDR3 sequence is 14 residues long. Germline V lookup: CDR1 SNHLY, CDR2 FYNNEI. The CDR3 protein is CASSEGQGVYGYTF. The CDR3 DNA reads TGTGCCAGCAGCGAAGGACAGGGGGTATATGGCTACACCTTC.

This clonotype was seen a handful of times. The rearrangement links TRBV5-5 to TRBJ2-7, with D perhaps matching TRBD1 or TRBD2 (6 bases each). Germline CDR1 and CDR2: SGHKS and YYEKEE (reference sequence). V gave up 0 bases and J gave up 0 bases, with 13 bases separating them. There are 16 residues in the CDR3. The CDR3 DNA is TGTGCCAGCAGCTTGGTAGGGGGGCCGGACTCCTACGAGCAGTACTTC. It encodes CASSLVGGPDSYEQYF.

The chain recombines TRBV2 with TRBJ2-7; 7 nucleotides align to TRBD2. Germline V CDR1 and CDR2: SNHLY, FYNNEI. The CDR3 runs to 15 residues. With 10 bases clipped from V and 1 base from J, the junction kept 13 bases outside the gene matches. In DNA, the CDR3 is TGTGCCACAATTGAGGCTGGGAGGGATTCCTACGAGCAGTACTTC. Its protein product is CATIEAGRDSYEQYF.

Many counts were recorded for this clonotype. The chain has TRBV7-9 and TRBJ2-1; no clear D gene. With 5 bases removed from V and 10 bases from J, the gap between germline ends came to 12 bases. The CDR3 consists of 12 residues. In germline, CDR1 is SEHNR, CDR2 FQNEAQ (reference sequence). CDR3 loop: CASSPHSAEQFF. CDR3 bases: TGTGCCAGCAGCCCCCACTCCGCAGAGCAGTTCTTC.

The CDR3 spells CASKPEAGVSYEQYF. CDR3 nucleotides: TGCGCCAGCAAACCCGAAGCGGGGGTTTCCTACGAGCAGTACTTC. V and J are TRBV5-1 and TRBJ2-7, with TRBD2 matching over 8 bases. The CDR3 contains 15 residues. J gave up 1 base and V 6 bases, and 9 bases lay outside the gene matches. In germline, CDR1 is SGHRS, CDR2 YFSETQ.

With respect to this clonotype: The junction does not match germline at one end; this may be a read error. This chain joins TRBV7-9 and TRBJ1-1; D uncertain. Germline assignment: CDR1 SEHNR and CDR2 FQNEAQ (reference sequence). The CDR3 sequence is 13 residues long. The CDR3 protein is CASSRGMNTGAFF. CDR3 nucleotides: TGTGCCAGCAGTCGCGGGATGAACACTGGAGCTTTCTTT.

This clonotype has ten or more counts. The chain employs TRBV5-1 and TRBJ2-1; D unresolved. Trimming pared 0 bases from V and 0 bases from J, leaving 16 bases between. The CDR3 has 18 residues. The germline CDR1 and CDR2 sequences are SGHRS and YFSETQ. Here the CDR3 reads CASSLAPPRALSYNEQFF. DNA for the CDR3: TGCGCCAGCAGCTTGGCTCCTCCCCGGGCCCTCTCCTACAATGAGCAGTTCTTC. Drawing the rest from reference TRBV5-1 and TRBJ2-1, the complete variable domain is KAGVTQTPRYLIKTRGQQVTLSCSPISGHRSVSWYQQTPGQGLQFLFEYFSETQRNKGNFPGRFSGRQFSNSRSEMNVSTLELGDSALYLCASSLAPPRALSYNEQFFGPGTRLTVL.

This chain links TRBV11-2 with TRBJ2-1; perhaps TRBD1 as D (5 bases). CDR3 length: 16 amino acids. Germline CDR1 SGHAT, CDR2 FQNNGV. V lost 5 bases, J lost 10 bases, and 24 bases lay in between. The chain's CDR3 is CASSPPRWGYVGEQFF. CDR3 DNA: TGTGCCAGCAGCCCTCCTAGATGGGGCTACGTTGGGGAGCAGTTCTTC.

This sequence joins TRBV12-3 or TRBV12-4 and TRBJ2-1; D is unresolved. The CDR3 sequence is 14 residues long. V was clipped by 7 bases and J by 6 bases, with 16 bases between them. The CDR3: CASNPGLFRNEQFF. The DNA of the CDR3 is TGTGCCAGCAACCCCGGGCTATTCCGCAATGAGCAGTTCTTC.